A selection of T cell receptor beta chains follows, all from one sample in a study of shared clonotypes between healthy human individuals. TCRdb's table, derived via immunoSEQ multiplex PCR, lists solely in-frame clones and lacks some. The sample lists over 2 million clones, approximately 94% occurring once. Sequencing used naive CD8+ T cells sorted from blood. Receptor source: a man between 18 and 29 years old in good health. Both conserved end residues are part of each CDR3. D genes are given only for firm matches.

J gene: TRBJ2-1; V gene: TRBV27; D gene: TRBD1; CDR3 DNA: TGTGCCAGCAGTTTTGGACAGGGAGGATACAATGAGCAGTTCTTC; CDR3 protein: CASSFGQGGYNEQFF
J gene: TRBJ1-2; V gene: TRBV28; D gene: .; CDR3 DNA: TGTGCCAGCAGTTTAATAGGGGGGTTTAGTGGCTACACCTTC; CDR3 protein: CASSLIGGFSGYTF
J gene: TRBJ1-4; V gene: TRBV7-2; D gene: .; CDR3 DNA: TGTGCCAGCAGCTTAGGGGGTATGGCTAATGAAAAACTGTTTTTT; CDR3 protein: CASSLGGMANEKLFF
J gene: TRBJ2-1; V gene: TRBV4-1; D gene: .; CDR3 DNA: TGCGCCAGCAGCCAAGCTGGGGGGCGGGAGCAGTTCTTC; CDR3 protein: CASSQAGGREQFF
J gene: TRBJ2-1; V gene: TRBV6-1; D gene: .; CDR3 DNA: TGTGCCAGCAGCCTCTTCGTTGGGGGAAATGAGCAGTTCTTC; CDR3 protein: CASSLFVGGNEQFF
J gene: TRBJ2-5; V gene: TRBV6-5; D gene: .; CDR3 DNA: TGTGCCAGCAGTTCAGGTGGAGAAGGGGTTCAAGAGACCCAGTACTTC; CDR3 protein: CASSSGGEGVQETQYF
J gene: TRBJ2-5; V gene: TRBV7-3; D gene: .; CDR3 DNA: TGTGCCAGCAGCTTAAACGGGGGGCCGCAAGAGACCCAGTACTTC; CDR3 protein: CASSLNGGPQETQYF
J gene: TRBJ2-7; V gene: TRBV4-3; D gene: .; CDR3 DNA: TGCGCCAGCAGCCCGAAAGGCGGCCAAAGTACCTACGAGCAGTACTTC; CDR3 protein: CASSPKGGQSTYEQYF
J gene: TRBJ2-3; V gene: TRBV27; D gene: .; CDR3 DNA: TGTGCCAGCAGTTTACTCGACAAGGGCACAGATACGCAGTATTTT; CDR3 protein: CASSLLDKGTDTQYF
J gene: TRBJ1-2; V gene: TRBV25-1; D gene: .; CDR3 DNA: TGTGCCAGCAGTGAATACAATACAGACTATGGCTACACCTTC; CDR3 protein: CASSEYNTDYGYTF
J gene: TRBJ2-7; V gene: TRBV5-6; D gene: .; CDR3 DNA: TGTGCCAGCAGCTTGGGTCTTACCTACGAGCAGTACTTC; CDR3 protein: CASSLGLTYEQYF
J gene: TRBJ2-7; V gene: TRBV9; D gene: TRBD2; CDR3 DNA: TGTGCCAGCAGCCCTACTAGCGCCCCCTACGAGCAGTACTTC; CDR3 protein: CASSPTSAPYEQYF
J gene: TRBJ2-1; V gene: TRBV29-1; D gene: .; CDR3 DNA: TGCAGCGTTGAAGGCGGGTCCTACAATGAGCAGTTCTTC; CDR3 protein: CSVEGGSYNEQFF
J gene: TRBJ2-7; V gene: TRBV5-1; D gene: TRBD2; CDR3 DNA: TGCGCCAGCAGCTTCCCTAGCGGGGCCCACTCCTACGAGCAGTACTTC; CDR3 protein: CASSFPSGAHSYEQYF
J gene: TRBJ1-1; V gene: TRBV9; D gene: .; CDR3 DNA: TGTGCCAGCAGCCCGGCGGCAGGAGGGACTGAAGCTTTCTTT; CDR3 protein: CASSPAAGGTEAFF
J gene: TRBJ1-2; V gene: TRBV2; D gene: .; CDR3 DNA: TGTGCCAGCAGTCTCGGTGGATATCGGGGCTACACCTTC; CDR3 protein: CASSLGGYRGYTF
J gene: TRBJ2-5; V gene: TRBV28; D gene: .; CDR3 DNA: TGTGCCAGCAGTGGTGTCGGCGGGGAAGAGACCCAGTACTTC; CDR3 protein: CASSGVGGEETQYF
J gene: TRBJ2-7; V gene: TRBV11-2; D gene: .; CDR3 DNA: TGTGCCAGCAGCTTAGGGGGGGACGGTGGTTACGAGCAGTACTTC; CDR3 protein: CASSLGGDGGYEQYF
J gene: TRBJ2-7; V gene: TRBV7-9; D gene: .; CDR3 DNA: TGTGCCAGCAGCCCGGTCGGATCCACCTACGAGCAGTACTTC; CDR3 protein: CASSPVGSTYEQYF
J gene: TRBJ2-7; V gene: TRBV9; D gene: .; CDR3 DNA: TGTGCCAGCAGCGTAGGGGTGGGAGAAGTCTACGAGCAGTACTTC; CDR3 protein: CASSVGVGEVYEQYF
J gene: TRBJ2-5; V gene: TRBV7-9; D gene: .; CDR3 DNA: TGTGCCAGCAGCTTCGACACGACCATGTGGGAGACCCAGTACTTC; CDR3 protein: CASSFDTTMWETQYF
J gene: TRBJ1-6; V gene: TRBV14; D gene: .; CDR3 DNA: TGTGCCAGCAGCCAAGAAGCGACGGATGTTTCACCCCTCCACTTT; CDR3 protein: CASSQEATDVSPLHF
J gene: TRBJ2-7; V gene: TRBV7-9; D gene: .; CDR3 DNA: TGTGCCAGCAGCTTAAAATGGCAGGACTCCTACGAGCAGTACTTC; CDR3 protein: CASSLKWQDSYEQYF
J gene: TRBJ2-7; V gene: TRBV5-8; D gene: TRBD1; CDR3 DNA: TGTGCCAGCAGCTTGTCTCCGGGACAGGGGGCCGGGCAGTACTTC; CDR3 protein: CASSLSPGQGAGQYF
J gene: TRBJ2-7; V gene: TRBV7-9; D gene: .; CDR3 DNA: TGTGCCAGCAGCCCTCAAGGGAGCGCCTACGAGCAGTACTTC; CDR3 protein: CASSPQGSAYEQYF
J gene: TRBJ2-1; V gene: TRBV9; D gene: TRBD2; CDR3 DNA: TGTGCCAGCAGCCCCGGCCGCGGGGGGCTTTACAATGAGCAGTTCTTC; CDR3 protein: CASSPGRGGLYNEQFF
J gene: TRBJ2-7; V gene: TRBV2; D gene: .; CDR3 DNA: TGTGCCAGCAGTGAAGTGGCGGGATCCCTCTCCTACGAGCAGTACTTC; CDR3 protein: CASSEVAGSLSYEQYF
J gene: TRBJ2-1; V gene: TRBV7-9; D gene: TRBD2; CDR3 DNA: TGTGCCAGCAGCTTACAAGCGGGGGCCCTTGAGGGAACAAATGAGCAGTTCTTC; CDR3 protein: CASSLQAGALEGTNEQFF
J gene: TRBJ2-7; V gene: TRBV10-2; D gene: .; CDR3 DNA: TGCGCCAGCAGTCACGGGACGGGAGCCAGCGAGCAGTACTTC; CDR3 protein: CASSHGTGASEQYF